A selection of T cell receptor beta chains follows, all from one sample in a study of shared clonotypes between healthy human individuals. The assay was immunoSEQ multiplex PCR, and TCRdb's table has in-frame clones only and misses some. The table shows about 680,000 clones, with around 90% occurring only once. Specimen: naive CD8+ T cells sorted from blood. All receptors derive from a man aged 25 to 40 in good health. Each CDR3 is given with its conserved first and last residue. D genes are given only for firm matches. Not all rows give a size; the values are once, few, many and, for expanded clones, a class.

once TRBJ2-1 TRBV29-1 NA TGCAGCGCCTCAGAGAACAATGAGCAGTTCTTC CSASENNEQFF
NA TRBJ2-2 TRBV7-2 NA TGTGCCAGCAGCTTAGTAACTTCCACCGGGGAGCTGTTTTTT CASSLVTSTGELFF
NA TRBJ1-2 TRBV15 NA TGTGCCACCAGCACGGGACAAGCCGTCTGGGGCTACACCTTC CATSTGQAVWGYTF
NA TRBJ2-1 TRBV5-1 NA TGCGCCAGCAGCTTGGACAGGGTATCCTACAATGAGCAGTTCTTC CASSLDRVSYNEQFF
NA TRBJ2-7 TRBV27 TRBD1 TGTGCCAGCAGCCAGGGGCAGGGGGCCTACGAGCAGTACTTC CASSQGQGAYEQYF
NA TRBJ2-1 TRBV28 TRBD2 TGTGCCAGCAGTCCCGGGACTAGCTCTTCTGGGCAGTTCTTC CASSPGTSSSGQFF
NA TRBJ2-1 TRBV27 NA TGTGCCAGCAGTTTATACTTCCGGGAGACCCTTTTCGATGAGCAGTTCTTC CASSLYFRETLFDEQFF
NA TRBJ2-2 TRBV13 TRBD1 TGTGCCAGCAGCCAGGGGGTTAACACCGGGGAGCTGTTTTTT CASSQGVNTGELFF
NA TRBJ2-1 TRBV7-2 NA TGTGCCAGCATCGGGACTCCCTCCTACAATGAGCAGTTCTTC CASIGTPSYNEQFF
NA TRBJ1-5 TRBV10-3 NA TGTGCCATCAGTGAAGGAGGGTCAGGCAATCAGCCCCAGCATTTT CAISEGGSGNQPQHF
NA TRBJ2-7 TRBV9 NA TGTGCCAGCAGCGAGGGGGTGAACGAGCAGTACTTC CASSEGVNEQYF
once TRBJ2-1 TRBV9 TRBD2 TGTGCCAGCAGCGTAGACCTAGCGGGAGGCCACAATGAGCAGTTCTTC CASSVDLAGGHNEQFF
NA TRBJ2-5 TRBV9 NA TGTGCCAGCAGCGTATCAGGAGGGTTGGAGACCCAGTACTTC CASSVSGGLETQYF
NA TRBJ2-3 TRBV5-1 NA TGCGCCAGAACGGGACACGAGGGTGGTACGCAGTATTTT CARTGHEGGTQYF
NA TRBJ1-5 TRBV11-1 TRBD1 TGTGCCAGCAGCTACGGGACAGGGAGTCATCAGCCCCAGCATTTT CASSYGTGSHQPQHF
once TRBJ1-1 TRBV9 NA TGTGCCAGCAGCGTAGTTGAAGGCAGGACTGAAGCTTTCTTT CASSVVEGRTEAFF
NA TRBJ1-4 TRBV7-9 NA TGTGCCAGCAGCTCTACAGTGAGGGGATCAACTAATGAAAAACTGTTTTTT CASSSTVRGSTNEKLFF
NA TRBJ2-7 TRBV7-9 NA TGTGCCAGCAGCCCCTGGGGCAGGGGAGACGAGCAGTACTTC CASSPWGRGDEQYF
NA TRBJ2-7 TRBV7-8 NA TGTGCCAGCAGCTTCCGAGAGGGGACGGCGGGCTACGAGCAGTACTTC CASSFREGTAGYEQYF
NA TRBJ2-1 TRBV5-1 NA TGCGCCAGCAGCTTGGACAGGAGGCAAGCCGGGAGCGGATACAATGAGCAGTTCTTC CASSLDRRQAGSGYNEQFF
NA TRBJ2-5 TRBV27 TRBD1 TGTGCCAGCAGTTTATCCCCAGGGGGCTGGGAAGAGACCCAGTACTTC CASSLSPGGWEETQYF
NA TRBJ1-1 TRBV27 NA TGTGCCAGCAGTAGGGGGACTTCGAACACTGAAGCTTTCTTT CASSRGTSNTEAFF
NA TRBJ2-3 TRBV9 NA TGTGCCAGCAGCGTAGCGGCAGGGGACACAGATACGCAGTATTTT CASSVAAGDTDTQYF
NA TRBJ2-5 TRBV7-8 TRBD1 TGTGCCAGCAGCTTTTCGGATGTGGGACAGCAAGAGACCCAGTACTTC CASSFSDVGQQETQYF
NA TRBJ2-7 TRBV25-1 NA TGTGCCAGCAGTGACCTGGACAGTTCCTACGAGCAGTACTTC CASSDLDSSYEQYF
NA TRBJ2-1 TRBV7-9 TRBD2 TGTGCCAGCAGCGGGACTAAGGTGGAGGGAGAACGGAATGAGCAGTTCTTC CASSGTKVEGERNEQFF
NA TRBJ2-7 TRBV29-1 TRBD2 TGCAGCGTTGAAGCATTGGGACTAGAGACCTACGAGCAGTACTTC CSVEALGLETYEQYF
NA TRBJ2-7 TRBV7-9 TRBD2 TGTGCCAGCAGCTTAGGGGGACTAGGATACGAGCAGTACTTC CASSLGGLGYEQYF
NA TRBJ2-7 TRBV14 TRBD1 TGTGCCAGCAGCCCGCGACAGGGTTTCCCCTACGAGCAGTACTTC CASSPRQGFPYEQYF
NA TRBJ2-1 TRBV28 NA TGTGCCAGCAGCTACAATGAGCAGTTCTTC CASSYNEQFF
NA TRBJ2-7 TRBV7-2 NA TGTGCCAGCAGCTTAACGGCCCGGGCGAATCACGAGCAGTACTTC CASSLTARANHEQYF
NA TRBJ2-1 TRBV27 TRBD2 TGTGCCAGCAGGTCAGGACTAGCATCCTACAATGAGCAGTTCTTC CASRSGLASYNEQFF
NA TRBJ2-1 TRBV7-8 TRBD2 TGTGCCAGCAGCACCCGACTAGCGGGAGTAAATGAGCAGTTCTTC CASSTRLAGVNEQFF
NA TRBJ2-7 TRBV23-1 NA TGCGCCAGCAGTCAGTCGCCCTTAGAAAGGGAACCCTACGAGCAGTACTTC CASSQSPLEREPYEQYF
NA TRBJ1-1 TRBV7-9 NA TGTGCCAGCAGCCCGAGCGACACTGAAGCTTTCTTT CASSPSDTEAFF
NA TRBJ1-4 TRBV21-1 NA TGTGCCAGCAGACTGAACGGAGGGGTGTGGGGTGAAAAACTGTTTTTT CASRLNGGVWGEKLFF
NA TRBJ2-7 TRBV2 NA TGTGCCAGCAGTGACGACACCCGGGACTTAAACTCCTACGAGCAGTACTTC CASSDDTRDLNSYEQYF
NA TRBJ2-7 TRBV5-5 NA TGTGCCAGCAGCTTTACTAAGAGTATCTACGAGCAGTACTTC CASSFTKSIYEQYF
NA TRBJ1-1 TRBV19 NA TGTGCCAGTAGTATAGCGAAGAACACTGAAGCTTTCTTT CASSIAKNTEAFF
NA TRBJ1-4 TRBV15 NA TGTGCCACCAGCAGAAGGACAGCAACTAATGAAAAACTGTTTTTT CATSRRTATNEKLFF
NA TRBJ2-7 TRBV15 TRBD2 TGTGCCACCAGCGGGGGACTAGCAAAATACGAGCAGTACTTC CATSGGLAKYEQYF
NA TRBJ2-7 TRBV27 TRBD1 TGTGCCAGCAGTTTGGTTGGACAGGGGATCTACGAGCAGTACTTC CASSLVGQGIYEQYF
NA TRBJ2-3 TRBV18 TRBD1 TGTGCCAGCTCAGAAGGGACAGGGAAGACAGATACGCAGTATTTT CASSEGTGKTDTQYF
NA TRBJ2-3 TRBV6-1 NA TGTGCCAGCAGTGAGGGTCCCGCACCCGGGGGGCTGCAAGATACGCAGTATTTT CASSEGPAPGGLQDTQYF
NA TRBJ2-7 TRBV6-5 NA TGTGCCAGCAGTAACCTCTACGAGCAGTACTTC CASSNLYEQYF
NA TRBJ2-3 TRBV6-1 TRBD2 TGTGCCAGCAGTGAATCGGGAGGGGGTTCAGATACGCAGTATTTT CASSESGGGSDTQYF
NA TRBJ2-5 TRBV28 TRBD2 TGTGCCAGCAGTTTGCGGGGGGCTGAAGAGACCCAGTACTTC CASSLRGAEETQYF
NA TRBJ1-1 TRBV5-6 TRBD1 TGTGCCAGCAGCTGGGGACAGGGGTTCGCTGAAGCTTTCTTT CASSWGQGFAEAFF
NA TRBJ2-2 TRBV11-2 NA TGTGCCAGCAGCTTTGGTAAAGCGGTCACCGGGGAGCTGTTTTTT CASSFGKAVTGELFF
NA TRBJ2-7 TRBV19 NA TGTGCCAGTAGTCCCCGGGACGGAGTCTACGAGCAGTACTTC CASSPRDGVYEQYF